The 20 T cell receptor beta chains reported below all come from one sample, sequenced in a study of radiotherapy plus CTLA-4 blockade in lung cancer. Data came from immunoSEQ multiplex PCR; TCRdb stores just in-frame clones and leaves some out. Among about 73,000 clones listed, 87% were seen once. The material sequenced was peripheral blood, taken from a patient treated with radiotherapy plus ipilimumab. The source is a human donor with non-small cell lung cancer that progressed on radiotherapy plus ipilimumab.

V and J are TRBV7-6 and TRBJ2-6, with no clear D. With 3 bases removed from V and 1 base from J, the gap between germline ends came to 4 bases. The germline V gene has CDR1 SGHVS and CDR2 FNYEAQ. The CDR3 contains 14 residues. CDR3 residues: CASSLTSGANVLTF. The CDR3 DNA reads TGTGCCAGCAGCTTGACTTCTGGGGCCAACGTCCTGACTTTC.

The rearrangement links TRBV27 to TRBJ2-6; D gene ambiguous. The CDR3 totals 16 residues. The V gene lost 1 base and the J gene lost 2 bases, with 9 bases spanning the gap. CDR1 is MNHEY and CDR2 is SMNVEV in the germline V gene (reference sequence). Written as DNA, the CDR3 is TGTGCCAGCAGTTTATGGTTGAGACCTGGGGCCAACGTCCTGACTTTC. Residues: CASSLWLRPGANVLTF.

Points on this clone: The sample contains more than one DNA sequence encoding this CDR3. CDR3 amino acids: CASSLGETEAFF. Written as DNA, the CDR3 is TGTGCCAGCAGCTTAGGGGAGACTGAAGCTTTCTTT. The V call is TRBV7-9, the J call TRBJ1-1; D is unclear. Germline CDR1 and CDR2: SEHNR and FQNEAQ (reference sequence). CDR3 length equals 12 residues. Deletions cut 1 base from V and 5 bases from J, with 5 bases between.

V usage is TRBV5-1 and J usage is TRBJ2-7; 10 bases are a match to TRBD1. This CDR3 is 13 amino acids long. The V and J ends lost 5 bases and 7 bases, in that order; junction bases with no gene match: 6. The germline gives CDR1 SGHRS, CDR2 YFSETQ. Here the CDR3 reads CASRAGTGDEQYF. The DNA of the CDR3 is TGCGCCAGCAGGGCCGGGACAGGGGATGAGCAGTACTTC.

J is TRBJ2-1 and V is TRBV7-9, with D possibly matching TRBD2 (5 bases). Trimming cost V 5 bases and J 6 bases, with 17 bases left between them. Germline CDR1 SEHNR, CDR2 FQNEAQ (reference sequence). This CDR3 spans 15 amino acids. In DNA form, the CDR3 reads TGTGCCAGCAGCCTGGACTGGGGTCCGGTCAATGAGCAGTTCTTC. This gives the protein CASSLDWGPVNEQFF.

The chain uses TRBV2 and TRBJ2-7; the D gene is possibly TRBD2 (5 bases). Per germline, CDR1 SNHLY and CDR2 FYNNEI. V was cut by 4 bases and J by 0 bases, with 13 bases left in between. The CDR3 runs 15 residues. This chain's CDR3 is CASSGATGFSYEQYF. In nucleotides, the CDR3 is TGTGCCAGCAGTGGGGCGACGGGGTTCTCCTACGAGCAGTACTTC.

The chain employs TRBV18 and TRBJ2-3; tentatively, D is TRBD1 or TRBD2 (5 bases each). Between the trimmed V and J ends, which lost 1 base and 1 base, there was a span of 15 bases. The germline gives CDR1 KGHSH, CDR2 LQKENI. The CDR3 length is 17 residues. CDR3 sequence reads: CASSPRGAFRGTDTQYF. The CDR3, as DNA: TGTGCCAGCTCACCACGAGGGGCCTTTCGGGGCACAGATACGCAGTATTTT.

This clone came up a few times. The V and J genes are TRBV6-5 and TRBJ2-7, with unresolved D. Germline values: CDR1 MNHEY, CDR2 SVGAGI. This CDR3 has 14 amino acids. The germline V and J ends were trimmed by 0 bases and 4 bases, with 10 bases remaining between them. The CDR3 DNA is TGTGCCAGCAGTTACTCAGGCGGAAAATACGAGCAGTACTTC. Protein sequence: CASSYSGGKYEQYF.

V usage is TRBV2 and J usage is TRBJ1-1; 7 bases are a match to TRBD1. Germline V gene data show CDR1 as SNHLY and CDR2 as FYNNEI. The CDR3 runs to 14 residues. The junction had 9 bases not matched to a gene; V was cut back by 4 bases and J by 7 bases. CDR3 loop: CASSADRDNIEAFF. In nucleotides, the CDR3 is TGTGCCAGCAGTGCTGACAGGGATAATATTGAAGCTTTCTTT.

The V call is TRBV27, the J call TRBJ1-2, with unresolved D. The V end was cut by 8 bases, the J end by 9 bases, with 16 bases between. Germline V gene lookup returns CDR1 MNHEY and CDR2 SMNVEV (reference sequence). This CDR3 comprises 12 residues. This CDR3 reads CASSGFGRRYTF. DNA of the CDR3: TGTGCCAGCTCCGGTTTCGGTAGGCGCTACACCTTC.

The chain links TRBV29-1 to TRBJ2-1, with TRBD2 identical over 11 bases. The CDR3 runs to 16 residues. CDR1 SQVTM and CDR2 ANQGSEA come from the germline V gene. CDR3 sequence reads: CSSRGGTSGSYNEQFF. The CDR3 coding sequence is TGCTCTTCGAGAGGTGGGACTAGCGGCTCCTACAATGAGCAGTTCTTC.

This clone was observed a single time. This chain uses TRBV27 with TRBJ1-1, with 10 bases fitting TRBD1. The germline CDR1 and CDR2 sequences are MNHEY and SMNVEV (reference sequence). J was trimmed by 3 bases and V by 2 bases; bases with no gene match: 0. The CDR3 length is 14 residues. The CDR3 protein is CASSLGTGDTEAFF. The CDR3 DNA sequence: TGTGCCAGCAGTTTAGGGACAGGGGACACTGAAGCTTTCTTT.

The chain's CDR3 is CASSYSTSGFYEQYF. Here the CDR3 DNA reads TGTGCCAGCAGTTACTCGACTAGCGGATTCTACGAGCAGTACTTC. This chain uses TRBV6-5 with TRBJ2-7; 9 nucleotides match TRBD2. CDR1 and CDR2 from the germline V gene are MNHEY and SVGAGI. The length of the CDR3 is 15 residues. Trimming at V came to 0 bases and at J to 3 bases, leaving 3 bases not matched to a gene.

CDR3 residues: CASSRTSGRVYEQYF. The CDR3 DNA follows: TGCGCCAGCAGCCGGACTAGCGGGAGAGTGTACGAGCAGTACTTC. This rearrangement joins TRBV5-1 to TRBJ2-7, with 13 nucleotides matching TRBD2. This CDR3 spans 15 amino acids. CDR1 and CDR2 from the germline V gene are SGHRS and YFSETQ. With V trimmed by 4 bases and J by 4 bases, 5 bases remained unmatched.

The chain employs TRBV6-6 and TRBJ2-7, with 9 bases aligning to TRBD2. The J segment lost 4 bases and the V segment lost 5 bases, leaving 9 bases of the junction unmatched. The germline CDR1 and CDR2 sequences are MNHNY and SVGAGI (reference sequence). The CDR3 runs to 15 residues. The chain's CDR3 is CASSRGLAYTYEQYF. In DNA, the CDR3 is TGTGCCAGCAGTCGTGGACTAGCGTATACATACGAGCAGTACTTC.

This chain links TRBV7-3 with TRBJ2-3; D not certain. Between the trimmed V and J ends, which lost 3 bases and 0 bases, there was a span of 7 bases. CDR1 and CDR2 (germline): SGHTA, FQGTGA. This CDR3 has 14 residues. DNA for the CDR3: TGTGCCAGCAGCTTTGGGGATAGCACAGATACGCAGTATTTT. Protein product: CASSFGDSTDTQYF.

The J gene is TRBJ1-2, the V gene TRBV6-1; TRBD1 matches 7 bases. This CDR3 has 15 amino acids. V lost 5 bases and J lost 2; bases outside the gene matches: 8. Germline lookup yields CDR1 MNHNS and CDR2 SASEGT. For the CDR3, the DNA is TGTGCCAGCAGTAGAGGGACAGCGCCCAACTATGGCTACACCTTC. Protein product: CASSRGTAPNYGYTF.

This clone was detected only once. The chain uses TRBV10-2 and TRBJ1-1, with D possibly TRBD1 on 5 matching bases. Germline CDR1 is WSHSY and CDR2 is SAAADI. V gave up 4 bases and J gave up 11 bases, with 11 bases separating them. The CDR3 extends over 11 amino acids. In DNA form, the CDR3 reads TGCGCCAGCAGTGGGGGGAACTGGGCTTTCTTT. It translates to CASSGGNWAFF.

This clone has only one observation. CDR3 in amino acids: CASSAGLAGGSAYNEQFF. CDR3 DNA: TGTGCCAGCAGCGCGGGACTAGCGGGAGGCTCGGCCTACAATGAGCAGTTCTTC. The chain links TRBV7-9 to TRBJ2-1; TRBD2 aligns across 15 bases. The CDR3 extends over 18 amino acids. CDR1 and CDR2 (germline): SEHNR, FQNEAQ (reference sequence). Losses at the gene ends were 5 bases for V and 2 bases for J; bases not matched to a gene: 7.

The chain carries TRBV30 and TRBJ2-3; maybe TRBD1 (6 bases). Germline lookup yields CDR1 GTSNPN and CDR2 SVGIG (reference sequence). Trimming removed 1 base at V and 0 bases at J, with 11 bases between. The CDR3 extends over 15 amino acids. In DNA, the CDR3 is TGTGCCTGGAGTGCAAGGACAGAGAGCACAGATACGCAGTATTTT. This encodes CAWSARTESTDTQYF.